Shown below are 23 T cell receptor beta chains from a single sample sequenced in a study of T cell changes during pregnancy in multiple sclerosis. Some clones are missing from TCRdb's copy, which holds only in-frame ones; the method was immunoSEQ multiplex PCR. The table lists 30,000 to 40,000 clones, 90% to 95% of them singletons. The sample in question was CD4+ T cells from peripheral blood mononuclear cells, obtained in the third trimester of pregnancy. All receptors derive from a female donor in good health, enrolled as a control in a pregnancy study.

CDR3 DNA: TGTGCCAGCAGCTACAACAGGGGGAATGAAAAACTGTTTTTT. Its protein is CASSYNRGNEKLFF. The chain is built from TRBV7-2 and TRBJ1-4; 8 positions match TRBD1. Trimming at V came to 4 bases and at J to 5 bases, leaving 3 bases not matched to a gene. From germline, CDR1 is SGHTA and CDR2 FQGNSA. The CDR3 runs 14 residues.

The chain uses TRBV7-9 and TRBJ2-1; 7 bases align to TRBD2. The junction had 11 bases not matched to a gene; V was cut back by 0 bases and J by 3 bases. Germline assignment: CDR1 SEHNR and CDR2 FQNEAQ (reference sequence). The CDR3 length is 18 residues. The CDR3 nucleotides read TGTGCCAGCAGCTTAGCCCTTGTGGGCGGGAGTTTCTACAATGAGCAGTTCTTC. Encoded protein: CASSLALVGGSFYNEQFF.

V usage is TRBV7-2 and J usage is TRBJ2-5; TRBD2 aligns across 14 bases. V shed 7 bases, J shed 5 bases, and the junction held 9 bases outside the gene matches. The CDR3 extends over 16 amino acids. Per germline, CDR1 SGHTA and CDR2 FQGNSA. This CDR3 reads CASTTTSGRAGETQYF. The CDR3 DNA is TGTGCCAGCACCACGACTAGCGGGAGGGCCGGGGAGACCCAGTACTTC.

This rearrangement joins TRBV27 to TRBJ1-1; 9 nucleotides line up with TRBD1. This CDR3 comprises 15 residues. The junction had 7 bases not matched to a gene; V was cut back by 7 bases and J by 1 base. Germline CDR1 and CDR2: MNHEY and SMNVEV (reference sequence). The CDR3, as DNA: TGTGCCAGCACCAGACGACAGGGGGGGAACACTGAAGCTTTCTTT. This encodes CASTRRQGGNTEAFF.

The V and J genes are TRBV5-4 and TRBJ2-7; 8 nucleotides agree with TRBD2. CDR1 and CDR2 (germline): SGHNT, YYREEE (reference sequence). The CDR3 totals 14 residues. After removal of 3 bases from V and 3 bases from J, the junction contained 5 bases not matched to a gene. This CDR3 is CASSYSGSLYEQYF. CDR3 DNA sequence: TGTGCCAGCAGCTACAGCGGGAGCCTCTACGAGCAGTACTTC.

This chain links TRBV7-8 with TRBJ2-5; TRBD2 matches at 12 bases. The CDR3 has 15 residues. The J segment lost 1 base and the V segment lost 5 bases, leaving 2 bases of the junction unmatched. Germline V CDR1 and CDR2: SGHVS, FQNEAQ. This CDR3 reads CASSASGGAQETQYF. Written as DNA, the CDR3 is TGTGCCAGCAGCGCTAGCGGGGGGGCCCAAGAGACCCAGTACTTC.

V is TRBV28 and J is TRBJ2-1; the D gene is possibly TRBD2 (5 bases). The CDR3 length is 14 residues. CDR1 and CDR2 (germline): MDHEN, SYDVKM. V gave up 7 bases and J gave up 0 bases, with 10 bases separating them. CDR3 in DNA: TGTGCCAGCAAGAAAGGGAGCTCCTACAATGAGCAGTTCTTC. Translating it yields CASKKGSSYNEQFF.

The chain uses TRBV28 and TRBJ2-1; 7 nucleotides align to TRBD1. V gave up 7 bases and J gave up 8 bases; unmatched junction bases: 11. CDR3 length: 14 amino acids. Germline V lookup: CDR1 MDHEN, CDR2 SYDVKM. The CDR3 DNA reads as TGTGCCAGCACCCTGATAACAGGGGCCGATGAGCAGTTCTTC. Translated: CASTLITGADEQFF. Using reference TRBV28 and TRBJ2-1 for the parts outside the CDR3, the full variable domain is DVKVTQSSRYLVKRTGEKVFLECVQDMDHENMFWYRQDPGLGLRLIYFSYDVKMKEKGDIPEGYSVSREKKERFSLILESASTNQTSMYLCASTLITGADEQFFGPGTRLTVL.

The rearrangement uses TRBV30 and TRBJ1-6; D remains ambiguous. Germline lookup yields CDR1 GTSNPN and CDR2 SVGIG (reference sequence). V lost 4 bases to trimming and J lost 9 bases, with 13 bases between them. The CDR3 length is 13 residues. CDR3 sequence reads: CAWNEGSGSPLHF. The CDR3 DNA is TGTGCCTGGAATGAAGGGAGCGGTTCACCCCTCCACTTT. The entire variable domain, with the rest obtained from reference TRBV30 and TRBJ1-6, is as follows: SQTIHQWPATLVQPVGSPLSLECTVEGTSNPNLYWYRQAAGRGLQLLFYSVGIGQISSEVPQNLSASRPQDRQFILSSKKLLLSDSGFYLCAWNEGSGSPLHFGNGTRLTVT.

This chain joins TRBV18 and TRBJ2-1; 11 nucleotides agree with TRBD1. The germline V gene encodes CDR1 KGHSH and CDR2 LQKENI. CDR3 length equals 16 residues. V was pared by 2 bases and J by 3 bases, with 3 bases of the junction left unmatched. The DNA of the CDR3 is TGTGCCAGCTCACCATCCGGGACAGGGGGCTACAATGAGCAGTTCTTC. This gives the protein CASSPSGTGGYNEQFF.

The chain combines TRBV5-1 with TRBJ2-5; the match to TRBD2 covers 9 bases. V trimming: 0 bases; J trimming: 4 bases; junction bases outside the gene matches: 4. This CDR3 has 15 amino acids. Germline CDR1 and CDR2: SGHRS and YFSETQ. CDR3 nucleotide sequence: TGCGCCAGCAGCTTGGTTGGCGGGGGGGGAGAGACCCAGTACTTC. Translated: CASSLVGGGGETQYF.

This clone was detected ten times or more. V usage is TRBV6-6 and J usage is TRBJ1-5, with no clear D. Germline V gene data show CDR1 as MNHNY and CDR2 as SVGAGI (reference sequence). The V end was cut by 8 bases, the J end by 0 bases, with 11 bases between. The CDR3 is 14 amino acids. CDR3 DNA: TGTGCCAGCTCCCTGGCCAATAGCAATCAGCCCCAGCATTTT. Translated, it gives CASSLANSNQPQHF.

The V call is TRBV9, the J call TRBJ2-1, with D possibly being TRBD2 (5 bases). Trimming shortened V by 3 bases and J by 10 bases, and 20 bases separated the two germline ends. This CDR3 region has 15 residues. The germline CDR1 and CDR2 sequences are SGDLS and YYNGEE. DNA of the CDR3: TGTGCCAGCAGCGGCACGGCGGGTCTCCCAGGCGAGCAGTTCTTC. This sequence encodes CASSGTAGLPGEQFF. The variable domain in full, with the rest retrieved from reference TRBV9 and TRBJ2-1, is DSGVTQTPKHLITATGQRVTLRCSPRSGDLSVYWYQQSLDQGLQFLIQYYNGEERAKGNILERFSAQQFPDLHSELNLSSLELGDSALYFCASSGTAGLPGEQFFGPGTRLTVL.

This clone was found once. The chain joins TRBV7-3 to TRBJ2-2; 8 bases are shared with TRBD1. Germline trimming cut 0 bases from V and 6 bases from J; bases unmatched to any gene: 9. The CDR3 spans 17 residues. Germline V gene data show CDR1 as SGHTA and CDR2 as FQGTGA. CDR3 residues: CASSLTGGGQGPGELFF. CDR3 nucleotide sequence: TGTGCCAGCAGCTTAACGGGGGGCGGACAGGGTCCCGGGGAGCTGTTTTTT.

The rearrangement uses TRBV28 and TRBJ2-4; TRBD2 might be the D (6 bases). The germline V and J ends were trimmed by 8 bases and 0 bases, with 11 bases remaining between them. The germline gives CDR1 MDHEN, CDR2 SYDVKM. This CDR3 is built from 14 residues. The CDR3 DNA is TGTGCCAGCGGCCCAGCGGGAGCCAAAAACATTCAGTACTTC. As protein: CASGPAGAKNIQYF.

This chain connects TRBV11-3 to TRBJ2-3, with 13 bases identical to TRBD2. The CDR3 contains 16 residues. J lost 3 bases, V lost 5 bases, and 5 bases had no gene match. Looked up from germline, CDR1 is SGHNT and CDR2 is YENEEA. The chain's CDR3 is CASSTGLAGVTDTQYF. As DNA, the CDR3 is TGTGCCAGCAGCACCGGACTAGCGGGAGTAACAGATACGCAGTATTTT.

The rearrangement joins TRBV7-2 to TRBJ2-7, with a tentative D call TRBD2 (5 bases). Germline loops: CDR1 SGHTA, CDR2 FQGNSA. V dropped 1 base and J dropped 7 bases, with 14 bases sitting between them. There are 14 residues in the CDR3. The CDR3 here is CASSLVGQSGEQYF. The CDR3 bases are TGTGCCAGCAGCTTAGTAGGCCAATCGGGAGAGCAGTACTTC.

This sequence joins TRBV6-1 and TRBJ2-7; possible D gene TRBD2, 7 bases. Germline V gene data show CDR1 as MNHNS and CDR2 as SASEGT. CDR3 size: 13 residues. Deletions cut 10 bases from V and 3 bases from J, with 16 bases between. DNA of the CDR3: TGTGCCACCAAAGCCGGGGGGCACTACGAGCAGTACTTC. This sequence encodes CATKAGGHYEQYF.

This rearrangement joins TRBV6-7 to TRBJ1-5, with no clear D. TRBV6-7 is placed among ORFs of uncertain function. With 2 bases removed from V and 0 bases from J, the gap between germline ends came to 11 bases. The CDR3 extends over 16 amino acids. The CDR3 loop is CASSYERVYSNQPQHF. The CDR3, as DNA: TGTGCCAGCAGTTACGAGAGAGTTTATAGCAATCAGCCCCAGCATTTT.

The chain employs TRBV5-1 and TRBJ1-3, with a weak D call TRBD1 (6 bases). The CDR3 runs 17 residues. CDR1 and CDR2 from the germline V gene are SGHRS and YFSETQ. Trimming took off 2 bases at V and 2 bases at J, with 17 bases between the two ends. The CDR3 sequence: CASSLNPRGDAGNTIYF. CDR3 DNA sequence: TGCGCCAGCAGCTTAAACCCCAGGGGAGATGCTGGAAACACCATATATTTT.

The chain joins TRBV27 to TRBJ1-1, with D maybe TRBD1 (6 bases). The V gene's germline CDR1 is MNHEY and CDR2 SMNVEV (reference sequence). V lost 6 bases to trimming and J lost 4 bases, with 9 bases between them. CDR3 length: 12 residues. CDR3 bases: TGTGCCAGCAGGAGGGGGGGCACTGAAGCTTTCTTT. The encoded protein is CASRRGGTEAFF.

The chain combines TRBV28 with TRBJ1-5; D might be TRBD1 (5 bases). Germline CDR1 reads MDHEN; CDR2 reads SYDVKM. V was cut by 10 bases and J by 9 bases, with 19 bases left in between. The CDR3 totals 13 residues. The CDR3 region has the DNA TGTGCCACCACTTGGGGCCTTGGTGTGCCCCAGCATTTT. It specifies CATTWGLGVPQHF. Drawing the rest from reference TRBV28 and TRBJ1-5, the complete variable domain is DVKVTQSSRYLVKRTGEKVFLECVQDMDHENMFWYRQDPGLGLRLIYFSYDVKMKEKGDIPEGYSVSREKKERFSLILESASTNQTSMYLCATTWGLGVPQHFGDGTRLSIL.

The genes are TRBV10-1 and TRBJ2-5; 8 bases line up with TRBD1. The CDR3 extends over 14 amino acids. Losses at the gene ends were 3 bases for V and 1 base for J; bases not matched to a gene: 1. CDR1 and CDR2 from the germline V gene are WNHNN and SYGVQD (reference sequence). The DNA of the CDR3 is TGCGCCAGCAGTGACAGGGGGCTCCAAGAGACCCAGTACTTC. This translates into CASSDRGLQETQYF.